The 17 T cell receptor beta chains listed next were all sequenced from one sample in a study of blood T cell repertoires in COVID-19 (dated by TCRdb to 2019 to 2021). Library preparation employed the immunoSEQ multiplex PCR assay. Not all clones reach the TCRdb copy of this immuneACCESS table, which keeps in-frame sequences only. Checked studies attribute under half of the gap to unresolved V genes and leave the rest unexplained. The sample includes 240,000 or so clones, with around 83% observed a single time. The top ten hold about 1.9% of the sample. Sequenced material: peripheral blood. Receptors were obtained from a man between 25 and 39 years old who had recovered from COVID-19.

The V and J genes are TRBV19 and TRBJ1-5; the match to TRBD1 covers 8 bases. With 10 bases clipped from V and 2 bases from J, the junction kept 7 bases outside the gene matches. Germline V gene data show CDR1 as LNHDA and CDR2 as SQIVND (reference sequence). The CDR3 covers 14 residues. The CDR3 region has the DNA TGTGCCACCAGGGTACAGGGGGGCAATCAGCCCCAGCATTTT. Translating gives CATRVQGGNQPQHF.

This chain uses TRBV5-1 with TRBJ2-3; 10 nucleotides align to TRBD2. The V gene end was trimmed by 4 bases and the J gene end by 2 bases; junction bases not matched to a gene: 10. The germline gives CDR1 SGHRS, CDR2 YFSETQ. The CDR3 has 17 residues. The CDR3 loop reads CASSTEPLAGHTDTQYF. CDR3 sequence (DNA): TGCGCCAGCAGCACAGAACCACTAGCGGGGCACACAGATACGCAGTATTTT. The full variable domain, rest sourced from reference TRBV5-1 and TRBJ2-3, is KAGVTQTPRYLIKTRGQQVTLSCSPISGHRSVSWYQQTPGQGLQFLFEYFSETQRNKGNFPGRFSGRQFSNSRSEMNVSTLELGDSALYLCASSTEPLAGHTDTQYFGPGTRLTVL.

A single count supports this clone. The J gene is TRBJ2-2, the V gene TRBV5-1, with D maybe TRBD2 (6 bases). Germline V gene sequence: CDR1 SGHRS, CDR2 YFSETQ. The CDR3 runs to 15 residues. Between the trimmed V and J ends, which lost 4 bases and 5 bases, there was a span of 15 bases. As DNA, the CDR3 is TGCGCCAGCAGCCGTGGGGCAGGGAGGACCGGGGAGCTGTTTTTT. Its protein is CASSRGAGRTGELFF.

V and J are TRBV7-2 and TRBJ2-2, with D tentatively TRBD1 (6 bases). Germline V gene sequence: CDR1 SGHTA, CDR2 FQGNSA. V was trimmed by 5 bases and J by 4 bases, leaving 11 bases between them. The length of the CDR3 is 14 residues. The CDR3 DNA reads TGTGCCAGCAGCCAACACAGGGTCACCGGGGAGCTGTTTTTT. It is translated as CASSQHRVTGELFF.

This clone was observed a single time. The chain links TRBV24-1 to TRBJ2-1; a possible D gene is TRBD2 (5 bases). Germline-derived CDR1 and CDR2 are KGHDR and SFDVKD. The length of the CDR3 is 16 residues. The ends were cut back, 5 bases at V and 0 bases at J, with 13 bases in the middle. CDR3: CATSGLTTSSYNEQFF. The CDR3 bases are TGTGCCACCAGTGGCCTGACTACGAGCTCCTACAATGAGCAGTTCTTC.

The chain is built from TRBV10-3 and TRBJ2-3; 15 nucleotides agree with TRBD2. V dropped 11 bases and J dropped 2; count of bases not matched to a gene: 11. The CDR3 spans 17 residues. Germline V CDR1 and CDR2: ENHRY, SYGVKD. Here the CDR3 DNA reads TGTGCCGCTTCCGGGACTAGCGGGGGGACCTACACAGATACGCAGTATTTT. It encodes CAASGTSGGTYTDTQYF.

V is TRBV7-2 and J is TRBJ2-3, with TRBD2 matching over 10 bases. The ends lost 2 bases at V and 5 bases at J; junction bases unmatched: 7. This CDR3 spans 16 amino acids. The germline V gene encodes CDR1 SGHTA and CDR2 FQGNSA. The CDR3 loop is CASSLLAGAVGDTQYF. Written as DNA, the CDR3 is TGTGCCAGCAGCTTACTAGCGGGGGCCGTAGGAGATACGCAGTATTTT.

The CDR3 protein is CASSQAGAGQPQHF. The CDR3 DNA sequence: TGTGCCAGCAGCCAAGCAGGGGCAGGCCAGCCCCAGCATTTT. This sequence joins TRBV3-1 (or the pseudogene TRBV3-2) and TRBJ1-5; TRBD1 is a possible D gene (6 bases). Germline V gene lookup returns CDR1 LGHDT and CDR2 YNNKEL (reference sequence). V was clipped by 1 base and J by 7 bases, with 11 bases between them. This CDR3 has 14 residues.

The chain has TRBV4-2 and TRBJ1-1; D possibly corresponds to TRBD1 (5 bases). Trimming took off 1 base at V and 0 bases at J, with 12 bases between the two ends. Germline values: CDR1 LGHNA, CDR2 YNFKEQ. The CDR3 is made up of 16 amino acids. This chain's CDR3 is CASSQVAGKMNTEAFF. The CDR3 coding sequence is TGTGCCAGCAGCCAAGTGGCAGGGAAGATGAACACTGAAGCTTTCTTT.

The gene calls are TRBV12-3 or TRBV12-4 and TRBJ2-7; the D gene is possibly TRBD1 (5 bases). V lost 6 bases, J lost 6 bases, and 12 bases lay in between. CDR3 length: 12 amino acids. The CDR3 loop is CASSRRVGEQYF. The CDR3 DNA is TGTGCCAGCAGCCGCAGGGTGGGCGAGCAGTACTTC.

This clone was picked up one time. V is TRBV28 and J is TRBJ2-1; D may be TRBD2 (7 bases). The germline gives CDR1 MDHEN, CDR2 SYDVKM. This CDR3 has 13 amino acids. V was shortened by 4 bases and J by 15 bases, with 19 bases between the two germline ends. In nucleotides, the CDR3 is TGTGCCAGCAGTTACTACACCACGGGGGGCGCGTTCTTC. Protein sequence: CASSYYTTGGAFF.

This clone came up once. The rearrangement links TRBV10-3 to TRBJ1-6; 7 nucleotides agree with TRBD1. After removal of 7 bases from V and 6 bases from J, the junction contained 6 bases not matched to a gene. The CDR3 spans 14 residues. Germline CDR1 reads ENHRY; CDR2 reads SYGVKD. The CDR3 is CAIKGAFLNSPLHF. In nucleotides, the CDR3 is TGTGCCATCAAGGGGGCTTTTCTTAATTCACCCCTCCACTTT.

Concerning this clone: The sample carries other DNA sequences with the same CDR3. This sequence joins TRBV11-2 and TRBJ1-2, with D maybe TRBD1 (6 bases). V was clipped by 0 bases and J by 8 bases, with 10 bases between them. CDR1 SGHAT and CDR2 FQNNGV come from the germline V gene. This CDR3 has 13 amino acids. The CDR3 region is CASSLDRGRGYTF. The CDR3 DNA reads as TGTGCCAGCAGCTTAGACAGGGGAAGGGGCTACACCTTC.

The gene calls are TRBV19 and TRBJ2-5; tentative D call: TRBD1 (6 bases). V lost 9 bases and J 1 base, leaving 12 bases between the germline ends. The germline gives CDR1 LNHDA, CDR2 SQIVND (reference sequence). The CDR3 has 13 amino acids. The CDR3 sequence: CASRQDLQETQYF. CDR3 DNA sequence: TGTGCCAGCAGACAGGACCTCCAAGAGACCCAGTACTTC.

J is TRBJ1-6 and V is TRBV19; TRBD1 matches at 9 bases. V gave up 4 bases and J gave up 10 bases; unmatched junction bases: 2. The CDR3 spans 13 residues. Germline loops: CDR1 LNHDA, CDR2 SQIVND (reference sequence). The CDR3 loop reads CASSRQGESPLHF. The DNA of the CDR3 is TGTGCCAGTAGTAGACAGGGGGAATCACCCCTCCACTTT.

As concerns this clone: Different DNA sequences within this sample yield the same CDR3. The gene calls are TRBV5-1 and TRBJ1-1; 9 bases agree with TRBD1. V lost 2 bases and J lost 8; bases outside the gene matches: 4. This CDR3 is built from 13 residues. Germline V gives CDR1 SGHRS, CDR2 YFSETQ. The CDR3: CASSLTGGGEAFF. The CDR3 DNA follows: TGCGCCAGCAGCTTAACAGGGGGCGGAGAAGCTTTCTTT. Together with reference TRBV5-1 and TRBJ1-1, the CDR3 gives the full variable domain: KAGVTQTPRYLIKTRGQQVTLSCSPISGHRSVSWYQQTPGQGLQFLFEYFSETQRNKGNFPGRFSGRQFSNSRSEMNVSTLELGDSALYLCASSLTGGGEAFFGQGTRLTVV.

This clone was counted between two and nine times. The chain carries TRBV2 and TRBJ2-6; maybe TRBD2 (5 bases). Trimming removed 1 base at V and 0 bases at J, with 13 bases between. CDR3 length: 18 amino acids. Looked up from germline, CDR1 is SNHLY and CDR2 is FYNNEI. CDR3 sequence: CASSEVRGSYSGANVLTF. Written as DNA, the CDR3 is TGTGCCAGCAGTGAAGTCAGAGGGTCCTACTCTGGGGCCAACGTCCTGACTTTC.